This T cell receptor (beta chain) was identified during a study of vaccination effects on CD4 cells after COVID-19. Study-wide results and caveats: Convalescent patients were few in the study, and early post-infection timepoints were absent.

Comment on this clone: Its antigen is unknown.

CDR3 length: 15 amino acids. CDR1 and CDR2 (germline): SGHTA, FQGNSA. The V and J ends lost 2 bases and 1 base respectively, with 11 bases between them. Clones were read by immunoSEQ multiplex PCR, and TCRdb kept only the in-frame ones, dropping some. Of about 54,000 clones in the sample, 65% to 90% were seen once. Before sequencing took place, the ViraFEST assay used viral peptide pools to expand antigen-specific CD4+ T cells. Culturing for more than 9 days preceded CD4+ T cell isolation. Vaccine recipients had no previous SARS-CoV-2 infection; their nucleocapsid antibodies were negative. Cultures of under 2.5 million PBMC per well contained about 11 IU/ml IL-2 plus 10 ug/ml peptides. On both days 3 and 7, half of the culture medium was replaced with IL-2 medium.

The sample here was CD4+ T cells from PBMCs cultured with HCoV-229E spike peptides, taken before COVID-19 vaccination. This chain uses TRBV7-2 with TRBJ1-1; no clear D. The sequence derives from a human donor who received a COVID-19 vaccine. In nucleotides, the CDR3 is TGTGCCAGCAGCTTACCGCCAGGCCGGAACACTGAAGCTTTCTTT. This gives the protein CASSLPPGRNTEAFF.